The clone carrying this TCR beta chain was seen many times. V lost 4 bases, J lost 5 bases, and 5 bases stayed unmatched. CDR1 is SGHRS and CDR2 is YFSETQ in the germline V gene. The CDR3 is made up of 14 amino acids. MiXCR, applied by TCRdb to the 5' RACE reads, yields one record per CDR3 protein. The sample holds about 200,000 distinct CDR3 sequences, less than 9.5% seen once. The data stem from a study of identical twins. J is TRBJ2-7 and V is TRBV5-1; TRBD1 agrees at 11 bases. The sample was memory (CD45RO+) T cells sorted from blood. The TCR was taken from a woman between 18 and 30 years old in good health. CDR3 coding DNA: TGCGCCAGCAGCGCGGGACAGGGGGTCAACGAGCAGTACTTC. Its protein product is CASSAGQGVNEQYF.